Listed here are 29 T cell receptor beta chains from one sample, sequenced in a study of blood T cell repertoires in COVID-19. The data were produced by immunoSEQ multiplex PCR, yet TCRdb's version contains in-frame clones alone and is incomplete. This table holds tens of thousands of clones, roughly 80% found once. Sequencing input: peripheral blood. Receptors were obtained from a man aged 45 to 65 with acute or convalescent COVID-19.

Notes on this clone: At one of its ends the junction is not consistent with the germline gene, which may arise from a read error. This chain connects TRBV11-2 to TRBJ1-1; 8 bases agree with TRBD1. CDR1 is SGHAT, CDR2 FQNNGV, per germline. This CDR3 region has 16 residues. In DNA, the CDR3 is TGTGCCAGCAGCTCCGGGACAGGAGGCATGAATACTGAAGCTTTCTTT. Translation gives CASSSGTGGMNTEAFF.

The genes are TRBV2 and TRBJ1-1; 7 bases fit TRBD1. Germline CDR1 SNHLY, CDR2 FYNNEI. J lost 9 bases, V lost 6 bases, and 10 bases had no gene match. The CDR3 contains 13 residues. The CDR3 is CASSAEGTVKAFF. CDR3 DNA: TGTGCCAGCAGCGCAGAAGGGACAGTAAAAGCTTTCTTT.

The V call is TRBV25-1, the J call TRBJ2-5; TRBD2 matches 13 bases. Trimming removed 4 bases from V and 5 bases from J; junction bases left unmatched: 7. The CDR3 spans 16 residues. From germline, CDR1 is MGHDK and CDR2 SYGVNS. CDR3 loop: CASSAGLAGAGETQYF. As DNA, the CDR3 is TGTGCCAGCAGTGCAGGACTAGCGGGGGCGGGGGAGACCCAGTACTTC.

This clone was seen only once. CDR3 sequence reads: CSVEGSDQGGYTF. CDR3 sequence (DNA): TGCAGCGTTGAAGGGTCAGATCAGGGAGGCTACACCTTC. This sequence joins TRBV29-1 and TRBJ1-2; D is perhaps TRBD1 (5 bases). Trimming took 1 base from V and 8 from J, leaving 14 bases between them. Germline assignment: CDR1 SQVTM and CDR2 ANQGSEA. The CDR3 has 13 residues.

This chain connects TRBV6-5 to TRBJ1-2; possibly TRBD1 for D (6 bases). CDR1 and CDR2 from the germline V gene are MNHEY and SVGAGI. V lost 2 bases to trimming and J lost 8 bases, with 18 bases between them. CDR3 size: 15 residues. CDR3 nucleotide sequence: TGTGCCAGCAGTTACGCCGGGACGGGACAACGAGGCTACACCTTC. It translates to CASSYAGTGQRGYTF.

The genes are TRBV5-1 and TRBJ1-1; 8 positions agree with TRBD1. The germline gives CDR1 SGHRS, CDR2 YFSETQ. The junction had 5 bases not matched to a gene; V was cut back by 3 bases and J by 4 bases. The CDR3 is made up of 14 amino acids. The CDR3: CASSSQGAGTEAFF. The CDR3 DNA reads TGCGCCAGCAGCTCGCAGGGGGCAGGCACTGAAGCTTTCTTT.

J is TRBJ1-2 and V is TRBV5-1; TRBD1 matches at 9 bases. The CDR3 runs 15 residues. After removal of 0 bases from V and 7 bases from J, the junction contained 7 bases not matched to a gene. In germline, CDR1 is SGHRS, CDR2 YFSETQ. The chain's CDR3 is CASSLDRGTGFGYTF. The CDR3 DNA reads TGCGCCAGCAGCTTGGACCGGGGGACAGGGTTTGGCTACACCTTC.

J is TRBJ1-1 and V is TRBV7-9; D unresolved. The CDR3 extends over 14 amino acids. Looked up from germline, CDR1 is SEHNR and CDR2 is FQNEAQ (reference sequence). The V gene lost 7 bases and the J gene lost 3 bases, with 15 bases spanning the gap. The CDR3 sequence is CASIGEGLHTEAFF. Written as DNA, the CDR3 is TGTGCCAGCATCGGAGAGGGTCTTCACACTGAAGCTTTCTTT.

The rearrangement links TRBV18 to TRBJ1-1; 8 bases align to TRBD1. Germline V gives CDR1 KGHSH, CDR2 LQKENI. This CDR3 region has 15 residues. J was trimmed by 2 bases and V by 4 bases; bases with no gene match: 6. CDR3 nucleotides: TGTGCCAGCTCACTATGGACAGGGTCCAACACTGAAGCTTTCTTT. Translation gives CASSLWTGSNTEAFF. The full variable domain, completed using reference TRBV18 and TRBJ1-1, is NAGVMQNPRHLVRRRGQEARLRCSPMKGHSHVYWYRQLPEEGLKFMVYLQKENIIDESGMPKERFSAEFPKEGPSILRIQQVVRGDSAAYFCASSLWTGSNTEAFFGQGTRLTVV.

In the case of this clone: This specimen includes other DNA sequences encoding the same CDR3. The gene calls are TRBV5-6 and TRBJ1-4; TRBD1 matches 8 bases. This CDR3 contains 14 residues. Germline V gene lookup returns CDR1 SGHDT and CDR2 YYEEEE. The ends lost 0 bases at V and 6 bases at J; junction bases unmatched: 1. DNA of the CDR3: TGTGCCAGCAGCTTGGGACAGGGGTATGAAAAACTGTTTTTT. Amino acids: CASSLGQGYEKLFF.

V gene TRBV28 combines with J gene TRBJ1-1; D call uncertain. From germline, CDR1 is MDHEN and CDR2 SYDVKM. This CDR3 contains 17 residues. V shed 2 bases and J shed 2 bases, with 18 bases lying between them. The CDR3 bases are TGTGCCAGCAGTTTAGACACGTTACTTGAAAGAAACACTGAAGCTTTCTTT. Translated: CASSLDTLLERNTEAFF.

The V gene is TRBV7-9, the J gene TRBJ2-3, with TRBD2 matching 8 bases. Trimming removed 5 bases from V and 2 bases from J; junction bases left unmatched: 9. Germline CDR1 is SEHNR and CDR2 is FQNEAQ (reference sequence). The CDR3 length is 16 residues. The CDR3 coding sequence is TGTGCCAGCAGCCTCACCCGGGAGGGGCACACAGATACGCAGTATTTT. Protein sequence: CASSLTREGHTDTQYF.

The V call is TRBV11-2, the J call TRBJ1-5; 8 nucleotides line up with TRBD1. Germline CDR1 is SGHAT and CDR2 is FQNNGV. Trimming cost V 5 bases and J 2 bases; bases outside gene matches: 5. This CDR3 has 15 residues. CDR3 sequence: CASSRGTGRNQPQHF. The CDR3 nucleotides read TGTGCCAGCAGCCGGGGGACAGGCCGCAATCAGCCCCAGCATTTT.

This clone was observed a handful of times. This chain connects TRBV10-1 to TRBJ2-2; the match to TRBD1 covers 7 bases. Germline CDR1 is WNHNN and CDR2 is SYGVQD (reference sequence). There are 14 residues in the CDR3. V shed 6 bases, J shed 5 bases, and the junction held 6 bases outside the gene matches. This CDR3 is CASSEGAETGELFF. The DNA for the CDR3 is TGCGCCAGCAGCGAGGGGGCAGAAACCGGGGAGCTGTTTTTT.

The V call is TRBV6-4, the J call TRBJ2-3; the match to TRBD1 covers 9 bases. The CDR3 extends over 15 amino acids. Trimming cost V 3 bases and J 3 bases; bases outside gene matches: 4. Germline V lookup: CDR1 MRHNA, CDR2 SNTAGT. The CDR3 DNA follows: TGTGCCAGCAGTGAGACAGGGGGTAGTACAGATACGCAGTATTTT. As protein: CASSETGGSTDTQYF.

This clone was detected a few times. V usage is TRBV15 and J usage is TRBJ1-5; weak D call: TRBD1 (5 bases). This CDR3 region has 15 residues. The V gene's germline CDR1 is LNHNV and CDR2 YYDKDF (reference sequence). Trimming removed 0 bases from V and 3 bases from J, with 9 bases in between. The chain's CDR3 is CATSRDTGDNQPQHF. CDR3 bases: TGTGCCACCAGCAGAGATACGGGGGACAATCAGCCCCAGCATTTT. The variable domain in full, with the rest retrieved from reference TRBV15 and TRBJ1-5, is DAMVIQNPRYQVTQFGKPVTLSCSQTLNHNVMYWYQQKSSQAPKLLFHYYDKDFNNEADTPDNFQSRRPNTSFCFLDIRSPGLGDTAMYLCATSRDTGDNQPQHFGDGTRLSIL.

V and J are TRBV5-1 and TRBJ2-1; 10 bases agree with TRBD2. The V gene's germline CDR1 is SGHRS and CDR2 YFSETQ. V trimming: 2 bases; J trimming: 2 bases; junction bases outside the gene matches: 10. This CDR3 is built from 18 residues. The CDR3 DNA reads TGCGCCAGCAGCTTTGTTGGAGCGGGGGGGCGGGCCTACAATGAGCAGTTCTTC. Translated: CASSFVGAGGRAYNEQFF.

The chain employs TRBV5-6 and TRBJ1-2; maybe TRBD1 (6 bases). V lost 5 bases and J 4 bases, leaving 9 bases between the germline ends. Germline assignment: CDR1 SGHDT and CDR2 YYEEEE. The CDR3 is made up of 12 amino acids. The CDR3 DNA sequence: TGTGCCAGCAGACAGGGAAGCTATGGCTACACCTTC. Protein product: CASRQGSYGYTF. Looking up the rest from reference TRBV5-6 and TRBJ1-2 gives the full variable domain: DAGVTQSPTHLIKTRGQQVTLRCSPKSGHDTVSWYQQALGQGPQFIFQYYEEEERQRGNFPDRFSGHQFPNYSSELNVNALLLGDSALYLCASRQGSYGYTFGSGTRLTVV.

In this sample, this clone turned up a few times. The chain uses TRBV4-1 and TRBJ2-2; no firm D call. V lost 4 bases to trimming and J lost 2 bases, with 5 bases between them. Germline-derived CDR1 and CDR2 are MGHRA and YSYEKL. This CDR3 comprises 13 residues. CDR3 loop: CASSLSNTGELFF. The DNA of the CDR3 is TGCGCCAGCAGCCTCAGTAACACCGGGGAGCTGTTTTTT.

CDR3 protein: CASSLGSGGETQYF. Written as DNA, the CDR3 is TGTGCCAGCAGCTTGGGGAGTGGGGGGGAGACCCAGTACTTC. The genes are TRBV5-5 and TRBJ2-5; possible D gene TRBD2, 6 bases. V was pared by 0 bases and J by 5 bases, with 11 bases between. The CDR3 runs to 14 residues. Per germline, CDR1 SGHKS and CDR2 YYEKEE (reference sequence).

The chain uses TRBV6-6 and TRBJ2-3, with TRBD2 identical over 9 bases. With 3 bases clipped from V and 7 bases from J, the junction kept 5 bases outside the gene matches. The CDR3 runs 14 residues. Germline V gene data show CDR1 as MNHNY and CDR2 as SVGAGI (reference sequence). The CDR3 DNA follows: TGTGCCAGCAGTTATGGGACTAGCAGTAATACGCAGTATTTT. Translated, it gives CASSYGTSSNTQYF.

This clone has a single count. The CDR3 nucleotides read TGTGCCAGCAGCGATAGGGACAGGTACTACGAGCAGTACTTC. This codes for CASSDRDRYYEQYF. The chain is built from TRBV6-5 and TRBJ2-7, with 8 bases that match TRBD1. Germline assignment: CDR1 MNHEY and CDR2 SVGAGI. V was pared by 6 bases and J by 3 bases, with 7 bases of the junction left unmatched. The CDR3 runs to 14 residues.

Regarding this clone: The junction departs from the called germline gene at one end, perhaps through a read error. Other nucleotide sequences from this sample produce the same CDR3. V is TRBV7-7 and J is TRBJ2-5, with 7 bases lining up with TRBD1. The germline V gene has CDR1 SSHAT and CDR2 FNYEAQ (reference sequence). The CDR3 length is 15 residues. The CDR3 DNA is TGTGCTAGCAGCCCAGCGACAGGGCGGCAAGAGACCCAGTACTTC. Translated: CASSPATGRQETQYF. Full variable domain (rest looked up from reference TRBV7-7 and TRBJ2-5): GAGVSQSPRYKVTKRGQDVTLRCDPISSHATLYWYQQALGQGPEFLTYFNYEAQPDKSGLPSDRFSAERPEGSISTLTIQRTEQRDSAMYRCASSPATGRQETQYFGPGTRLLVL.

The chain couples TRBV7-9 to TRBJ1-5; 8 nucleotides line up with TRBD1. The junction had 1 base not matched to a gene; V was cut back by 2 bases and J by 7 bases. CDR1 is SEHNR, CDR2 FQNEAQ, per germline (reference sequence). The CDR3 sequence is 13 residues long. CDR3 bases: TGTGCCAGCAGCTTAAACAGGGGGCAGCCCCAGCATTTT. Translating it yields CASSLNRGQPQHF.

CDR3 sequence: CASSLAGLAGAETQYF. CDR3 DNA: TGTGCCAGCAGCTTAGCGGGACTAGCGGGGGCGGAGACCCAGTACTTC. V is TRBV7-2 and J is TRBJ2-5; 14 bases are a match to TRBD2. Per germline, CDR1 SGHTA and CDR2 FQGNSA. With V trimmed by 0 bases and J by 5 bases, 2 bases remained unmatched. The CDR3 covers 16 residues.

This CDR3 reads CASSLGRYNEQFF. The CDR3 bases are TGTGCCAGCAGCTTAGGGAGGTACAATGAGCAGTTCTTC. The chain uses TRBV11-3 and TRBJ2-1, with D perhaps matching TRBD2 (5 bases). CDR1 and CDR2 from the germline V gene are SGHNT and YENEEA. The CDR3 is 13 residues long. Trimming stripped 1 base from V and 4 bases from J, with 5 bases between.

This chain joins TRBV7-8 and TRBJ2-2; 8 bases match TRBD1. CDR1 is SGHVS, CDR2 FQNEAQ, per germline. V shed 5 bases and J 3 bases; nucleotides not matched to a gene: 5. This CDR3 comprises 15 residues. CDR3 in DNA: TGTGCCAGCAGCAGCGGACAGGGCGACACCGGGGAGCTGTTTTTT. The encoded protein is CASSSGQGDTGELFF.

The chain couples TRBV28 to TRBJ2-7, with D perhaps matching TRBD1 (6 bases). The CDR3 runs to 15 residues. The V and J ends lost 6 bases and 2 bases respectively, with 17 bases between them. Germline V gives CDR1 MDHEN, CDR2 SYDVKM. CDR3 protein: CASRFLTGGTYEQYF. CDR3 DNA sequence: TGTGCCAGCAGGTTCCTGACAGGCGGCACCTACGAGCAGTACTTC.

The V call is TRBV5-6, the J call TRBJ1-5; no firm D call. Germline V lookup: CDR1 SGHDT, CDR2 YYEEEE. The CDR3 is 16 residues long. Trimming stripped 3 bases from V and 0 bases from J, with 13 bases between. In nucleotides, the CDR3 is TGTGCCAGCAGCTCCCGACATCGATATAGCAATCAGCCCCAGCATTTT. It yields the protein CASSSRHRYSNQPQHF.